This T cell receptor (beta chain) was obtained from a study of shared clonotypes between healthy human individuals. Study-level background: The cohort had a couple of women and a few men, ages 18 to 49.

Study-wide results and limits: Naive CD4 clonotype sharing across several donors was 4% to 5%.

As to this clone: Its matching antigen is unknown.

Clones were sequenced by immunoSEQ multiplex PCR, and TCRdb holds only the in-frame ones, with some missing. Of a few million clones in the sample, just under 95% were seen once. There were only Caucasian adults among the donors, and all lived in Nashville, Tennessee. CD4+ cells yielded CD45RA+ naive and CD45RA-negative memory subsets. V lost 11 bases and J 2 bases, leaving 10 bases between the germline ends. This CDR3 region has 11 residues. Germline CDR1 reads MNHEY; CDR2 reads SMNVEV (reference sequence). Input material: naive CD4+ T cells from PBMCs. The subset denotes: CD45RA+ positively selected. The sequence was obtained from a man between 18 and 35 years old in good health. Some clones in this sample may be carry-over from other donors' samples. The chain has TRBV27 and TRBJ2-7, with D perhaps given as TRBD1 or TRBD2 (5 bases each). The CDR3 is CAGGEAYEQYF. In DNA, the CDR3 is TGTGCCGGGGGTGAGGCCTACGAGCAGTACTTC.